Sequencing of this T cell receptor beta chain was carried out in a study of molecular identifiers for immune sequencing clone quantification (dated by TCRdb to 2017 to 2018). For the wider study: For a replicate experiment, RNA from approximately 20,000 or 100,000 naive CD8 T cells was divided into five aliquots, and four of the five aliquots were sequenced. The study was a methods study using CD8 T cells to benchmark molecular-identifier clustering-based TCR repertoire sequencing (MIDCIRS) and TCR RNA copy counting. The paper as a whole reports these results and caveats: In CMV-specific effector cells, over 97% of molecules were held by clones above 20 RNA copies, whereas under 1% of molecules were held by such clones in naive cells. A single cell's worth of spiked-in Jurkat TCR RNA was reported detectable even among 850,000 to 1,000,000 naive CD8 T cells. When barcode sub-clustering was not used, chimeric consensus sequences inflated TCR diversity, with chimeras reaching as high as 47%. The naive libraries included spiked-in Jurkat TCR RNA (approximately ten copies' worth), and this RNA is not part of the donor repertoire. Modeling indicated about 3 TCR RNA copies recovered per cell, compared with around 10 by digital PCR, which implies a capture efficiency of 25% to 35%. Highly expanded clone sizes could be underestimated because identical TCR molecules may share a barcode.

Clipping removes 4 bases from V and 9 bases from J, with 8 as the unmatched junction base count. The CDR3 runs 14 amino acids, cysteine and phenylalanine included. Only the CDR3 DNA is retained, 42 bases long and in frame from the first base. Via the germline V gene, CDR1 is SGHRS and CDR2 YFSETQ. About this clonotype itself: Its binding antigen is unknown. A much larger clonotype is one base distant, so this may be a read error.

Receptor libraries were prepared by PCR. Sequencing used a NextSeq 500. Bulk TCR libraries were made following a previously described method, with the TCR primers given in Table S5. Purification of total RNA was performed with the Qiagen AllPrep DNA/RNA kit. Before any analysis, reads coming from multiple sequencing runs of the same library were combined into one pool. In the paper's pipeline: Only reads with exact TCR constant sequence were kept, trimmed to 150 nt, and grouped by their 12-nt molecular barcodes. Within each barcode group, reads were sub-clustered at a 15% Levenshtein threshold, and quality-weighted consensus sequences were built per RNA molecule. Non-functional sequences were discarded, and so were lower-count sequences lying one edit away from another sequence. Based on a fit of two negative binomial distributions, barcode sub-clusters having less than 20% of the maximum read count were discarded. TCRdb reran the public reads through fastp at Q25 and MiXCR, keeping productive beta chains. Each CDR3 protein gets just one entry, which takes the most common genes and DNA from the rows behind it. These V and J calls rely on TCRdb rather than the paper's analysis. For this sample the table gives some 580,000 distinct CDR3 sequences, of which 25% were detected only once. The ten largest clones capture 0.7% to 0.95% of the sample.

Libraries of naive CD8 T cells were built from anywhere between roughly 17,000 and 1,100,000 sorted cells, with 10%, 30% or 50% of the purified RNA used. Naive CD8 T cells were FACS-sorted as CD8+CD4-CCR7+CD45RA+ on a BD FACSAria II into RLT Plus buffer. To test detection sensitivity, Jurkat RNA equal to approximately 10 TCR copies was added to samples of roughly 18,000-1,100,000 naive CD8 T cells. Enrichment of CD8 T cells was done with RosetteSep CD8+ T Cell Enrichment Cocktail plus Ficoll-Paque, and ACK red cell lysis came afterward. The TCR was taken from a human donor in good health. Some libraries in this study had Jurkat cell RNA spiked in. Sequencing was performed on naive CD8+ T cells from blood, with Jurkat cell RNA spiked in. The meaning of the sample's cell subset or site label: FACS-sorted CD8+CD4-CCR7+CD45RA+ naive T cells. Recombination connected TRBV5-1 to TRBJ1-5; 9 middle bases align to TRBD1. In nucleotides, the sequence is TGCGCCAGCAGCCTACGGACAGGGGACCGGCCCCAGCATTTT. It translates to CASSLRTGDRPQHF.